The 31 T cell receptor beta chains below all came from one sample that was sequenced in a study of cytomegalovirus exposure and HLA in healthy donors. Sequencing was performed with immunoSEQ multiplex PCR; in TCRdb, only in-frame clones are kept and a portion is missing. The data contain approximately 150,000 clones, less than 90% of them singletons. Sequencing was done on a sample of PBMCs. The source is a man aged 25 to 40 in good health and CMV-seropositive.

The genes are TRBV14 and TRBJ2-1; D is perhaps TRBD2 (6 bases). CDR1 and CDR2 (germline): SGHDN, FVKESK. V gave up 2 bases and J gave up 6 bases, with 11 bases separating them. The CDR3 runs to 14 residues. The CDR3 reads CASSQRPEGNEQFF. CDR3 nucleotide sequence: TGTGCCAGCAGCCAACGGCCGGAGGGCAATGAGCAGTTCTTC.

The genes are TRBV5-4 and TRBJ1-2, with D possibly TRBD1 on 5 matching bases. V lost 1 base to trimming and J lost 5 bases, with 12 bases between them. This CDR3 spans 14 amino acids. Germline CDR1 is SGHNT and CDR2 is YYREEE (reference sequence). The CDR3 here is CASSLPTGVYGYTF. The DNA of the CDR3 is TGTGCCAGCAGCTTGCCAACAGGTGTTTATGGCTACACCTTC.

The V call is TRBV5-1, the J call TRBJ2-5, with a tentative D call TRBD1 (5 bases). There are 16 residues in the CDR3. CDR1 and CDR2 from the germline V gene are SGHRS and YFSETQ. With 1 base removed from V and 7 bases from J, the gap between germline ends came to 20 bases. The CDR3 sequence: CASSLSTGHLGGTQYF. Here the CDR3 DNA reads TGCGCCAGCAGCTTGAGTACAGGACACCTCGGTGGGACCCAGTACTTC.

The V call is TRBV28, the J call TRBJ2-1; 10 nucleotides match TRBD1. Germline lookup yields CDR1 MDHEN and CDR2 SYDVKM. The CDR3 has 19 amino acids. V shed 5 bases and J 4 bases; nucleotides not matched to a gene: 17. In DNA form, the CDR3 reads TGTGCCAGCAGTCCGGGACAGGGGCAGCGGGGGATACTGTACAATGAGCAGTTCTTC. Translation: CASSPGQGQRGILYNEQFF.

The chain links TRBV5-1 to TRBJ1-2; TRBD1 is a possible D gene (5 bases). The V end lost 0 bases, the J end lost 7 bases, and 19 bases lay between the germline ends. This CDR3 has 16 residues. Germline V gene lookup returns CDR1 SGHRS and CDR2 YFSETQ. CDR3 nucleotide sequence: TGCGCCAGCAGCTTGGAAGTCGCGGGGGGTGACGGTGGCTACACCTTC. It translates to CASSLEVAGGDGGYTF.

This clone was counted only a few times. The V and J genes are TRBV19 and TRBJ1-5, with D possibly TRBD1 on 5 matching bases. The germline gives CDR1 LNHDA, CDR2 SQIVND (reference sequence). The CDR3 extends over 13 amino acids. Trimming took off 6 bases at V and 5 bases at J, with 11 bases between the two ends. The CDR3 spells CASSHGGDQPQHF. As DNA, the CDR3 is TGTGCCAGTAGCCACGGAGGGGATCAGCCCCAGCATTTT.

V usage is TRBV6-5 and J usage is TRBJ2-4; TRBD2 aligns across 7 bases. Germline loops: CDR1 MNHEY, CDR2 SVGAGI. The junction had 2 bases not matched to a gene; V was cut back by 0 bases and J by 3 bases. The CDR3 totals 15 residues. Here the CDR3 DNA reads TGTGCCAGCAGTTACTCGGGGGGGGACAAAAACATTCAGTACTTC. Translation gives CASSYSGGDKNIQYF.

The chain joins TRBV18 to TRBJ1-2; 10 nucleotides match TRBD1. This CDR3 has 20 residues. After removal of 2 bases from V and 0 bases from J, the junction contained 15 bases not matched to a gene. The germline V gene encodes CDR1 KGHSH and CDR2 LQKENI. The CDR3 loop is CASSPKRFGGQGEANYGYTF. The CDR3 DNA is TGTGCCAGCTCACCAAAGCGATTCGGCGGACAGGGGGAAGCTAACTATGGCTACACCTTC.

This clone showed up just once. This chain joins TRBV28 and TRBJ1-2; the D gene is possibly TRBD1 (6 bases). Germline CDR1 reads MDHEN; CDR2 reads SYDVKM. V lost 8 bases, J lost 0 bases, and 10 bases lay in between. CDR3 length: 13 residues. Here the CDR3 DNA reads TGTGCCAGCCGAGGGGGGGCTAACTATGGCTACACCTTC. Translation: CASRGGANYGYTF.

The chain links TRBV19 to TRBJ2-1; 7 positions agree with TRBD2. The CDR3 runs 15 residues. The J segment lost 1 base and the V segment lost 4 bases, leaving 4 bases of the junction unmatched. Germline V gene sequence: CDR1 LNHDA, CDR2 SQIVND (reference sequence). The CDR3 DNA sequence: TGTGCCAGTAGTACTCTAGCGGCTTCCTACAATGAGCAGTTCTTC. It codes for CASSTLAASYNEQFF.

The rearrangement uses TRBV11-2 and TRBJ2-1; the D gene is possibly TRBD1 (5 bases). This CDR3 comprises 15 residues. Trimming removed 1 base from V and 5 bases from J, with 12 bases in between. Germline loops: CDR1 SGHAT, CDR2 FQNNGV. CDR3 sequence reads: CASSLVGGANNEQFF. For the CDR3, the DNA is TGTGCCAGCAGCTTAGTCGGTGGGGCTAACAATGAGCAGTTCTTC.

This chain joins TRBV7-6 and TRBJ2-7; possibly TRBD1 for D (5 bases). The CDR3 runs 13 residues. Germline V gene lookup returns CDR1 SGHVS and CDR2 FNYEAQ. The V gene lost 1 base and the J gene lost 7 bases, with 11 bases spanning the gap. CDR3 sequence reads: CASSLDRSEEQYF. DNA of the CDR3: TGTGCCAGCAGCTTAGACAGGTCGGAGGAGCAGTACTTC.

The chain joins TRBV6-5 to TRBJ1-6; the D is unclear. Germline CDR1 MNHEY, CDR2 SVGAGI. The germline V and J ends were trimmed by 0 bases and 0 bases, with 3 bases remaining between them. This CDR3 is 15 amino acids long. CDR3 nucleotide sequence: TGTGCCAGCAGTTACTCTAGCTCCTATAATTCACCCCTCCACTTT. Protein: CASSYSSSYNSPLHF.

V and J are TRBV19 and TRBJ2-6, with D possibly matching TRBD2 (5 bases). From germline, CDR1 is LNHDA and CDR2 SQIVND (reference sequence). The CDR3 has 15 amino acids. V was clipped by 5 bases and J by 4 bases, with 12 bases between them. The chain's CDR3 is CASSFGPGGANVLTF. The DNA of the CDR3 is TGTGCCAGTAGTTTCGGCCCGGGAGGGGCCAACGTCCTGACTTTC.

The CDR3 here is CASSYSVLHNEQFF. DNA of the CDR3: TGTGCCAGCAGTTACTCGGTACTGCACAATGAGCAGTTCTTC. The V and J genes are TRBV6-6 and TRBJ2-1; D is unclear. Trimming stripped 0 bases from V and 5 bases from J, with 8 bases between. Germline loops: CDR1 MNHNY, CDR2 SVGAGI (reference sequence). The CDR3 is 14 residues long.

The rearrangement uses TRBV2 and TRBJ2-7; 11 positions match TRBD2. CDR3 length: 18 amino acids. Unmatched junction bases numbered 15, after V lost 7 bases and J lost 1 base. Germline V CDR1 and CDR2: SNHLY, FYNNEI. CDR3 protein: CASIREISGRARSYEQYF. The CDR3 nucleotides are TGTGCCAGCATCCGCGAGATTAGCGGGAGGGCAAGGTCCTACGAGCAGTACTTC.

The chain couples TRBV27 to TRBJ2-3, with 7 bases identical to TRBD1. The CDR3 is made up of 16 amino acids. V shed 4 bases and J 1 base; nucleotides not matched to a gene: 8. Germline V gives CDR1 MNHEY, CDR2 SMNVEV (reference sequence). As DNA, the CDR3 is TGTGCCAGCAGTTCCAACAGGGGTGCGGGCACAGATACGCAGTATTTT. Its protein product is CASSSNRGAGTDTQYF.

This chain connects TRBV11-3 to TRBJ2-2, with D maybe TRBD2 (5 bases). Germline values: CDR1 SGHNT, CDR2 YENEEA. The CDR3 length is 13 residues. Trimming took off 0 bases at V and 7 bases at J, with 6 bases between the two ends. Here the CDR3 DNA reads TGTGCCAGCAGCTTAGACGCGGGCGGGGAGCTGTTTTTT. As protein: CASSLDAGGELFF.

The sample holds one count of this clone. V gene TRBV7-9 combines with J gene TRBJ2-7, with 10 bases matching TRBD1. Trimming removed 10 bases from V and 6 bases from J; junction bases left unmatched: 12. This CDR3 is built from 14 residues. The germline V gene encodes CDR1 SEHNR and CDR2 FQNEAQ (reference sequence). The CDR3 DNA is TGTGCCACACTCCCCGGGACAGGGGCCCTCGAGCAGTACTTC. Translating gives CATLPGTGALEQYF. The full variable domain, rest sourced from reference TRBV7-9 and TRBJ2-7, is DTGVSQNPRHKITKRGQNVTFRCDPISEHNRLYWYRQTLGQGPEFLTYFQNEAQLEKSRLLSDRFSAERPKGSFSTLEIQRTEQGDSAMYLCATLPGTGALEQYFGPGTRLTVT.

V usage is TRBV29-1 and J usage is TRBJ1-4; no firm D call. This CDR3 contains 13 residues. In germline, CDR1 is SQVTM, CDR2 ANQGSEA. V gave up 4 bases and J gave up 4 bases, with 10 bases separating them. The CDR3 loop is CSVGGSNNEKLFF. DNA of the CDR3: TGCAGCGTTGGAGGGTCAAATAATGAAAAACTGTTTTTT.

The rearrangement joins TRBV7-9 to TRBJ2-3; D remains ambiguous. The germline V gene encodes CDR1 SEHNR and CDR2 FQNEAQ (reference sequence). The CDR3 consists of 12 residues. V lost 5 bases and J lost 6, with 9 bases in between. CDR3 sequence reads: CASSPEADTQYF. The CDR3 nucleotides are TGTGCCAGCAGCCCTGAGGCGGATACGCAGTATTTT.

J is TRBJ2-1 and V is TRBV6-5; 8 positions match TRBD2. The germline V gene has CDR1 MNHEY and CDR2 SVGAGI. J lost 8 bases, V lost 3 bases, and 3 bases had no gene match. This CDR3 has 13 residues. CDR3 bases: TGTGCCAGCAGTTATCGGGGGGGGCATGAGCAGTTCTTC. It specifies CASSYRGGHEQFF.

V is TRBV18 and J is TRBJ1-5, with TRBD1 as a possible D gene (6 bases). Germline V lookup: CDR1 KGHSH, CDR2 LQKENI. V was cut by 4 bases and J by 4 bases, with 11 bases left in between. The CDR3 totals 14 residues. The CDR3 reads CASSQDSKNQPQHF. CDR3 DNA: TGTGCCAGCTCACAGGACAGTAAAAATCAGCCCCAGCATTTT. Complete variable domain (other parts from reference TRBV18 and TRBJ1-5): NAGVMQNPRHLVRRRGQEARLRCSPMKGHSHVYWYRQLPEEGLKFMVYLQKENIIDESGMPKERFSAEFPKEGPSILRIQQVVRGDSAAYFCASSQDSKNQPQHFGDGTRLSIL.

The V call is TRBV6-4, the J call TRBJ1-5; no clear D gene. CDR1 is MRHNA and CDR2 is SNTAGT in the germline V gene. This CDR3 spans 15 amino acids. V lost 6 bases to trimming and J lost 0 bases, with 12 bases between them. CDR3 residues: CASRNSLYSNQPQHF. The DNA of the CDR3 is TGTGCCAGCAGGAACAGCCTATATAGCAATCAGCCCCAGCATTTT.

The V call is TRBV6-1, the J call TRBJ2-7, with TRBD1 matching 11 bases. The CDR3 loop spans 15 amino acids. The germline V gene has CDR1 MNHNS and CDR2 SASEGT. The junction had 6 bases not matched to a gene; V was cut back by 6 bases and J by 2 bases. The CDR3 nucleotides are TGTGCCAGCAGCCCGGGACAGGGGGAAACCTACGAGCAGTACTTC. This gives the protein CASSPGQGETYEQYF.

This clone turned up a few times. The chain joins TRBV6-1 to TRBJ2-7; a weak D match, TRBD1 (6 bases). This CDR3 spans 13 amino acids. V was shortened by 4 bases and J by 6 bases, with 13 bases between the two germline ends. CDR1 and CDR2 from the germline V gene are MNHNS and SASEGT. The chain's CDR3 is CASSADRKVEQYF. DNA of the CDR3: TGTGCCAGCAGTGCTGACAGGAAGGTCGAGCAGTACTTC.

The chain uses TRBV4-1 and TRBJ1-3; TRBD1 aligns across 9 bases. The V and J ends lost 3 bases and 4 bases, in that order; junction bases with no gene match: 1. CDR3 length equals 14 residues. Germline values: CDR1 MGHRA, CDR2 YSYEKL. The CDR3 region is CASSQDRGGNTIYF. CDR3 in DNA: TGCGCCAGCAGCCAGGACAGGGGAGGAAACACCATATATTTT.

V usage is TRBV9 and J usage is TRBJ2-2; no firm D call. The CDR3 spans 15 residues. Germline values: CDR1 SGDLS, CDR2 YYNGEE. The germline V and J ends were trimmed by 0 bases and 2 bases, with 8 bases remaining between them. In DNA form, the CDR3 reads TGTGCCAGCAGCGTAGAGCCATCAAACACCGGGGAGCTGTTTTTT. It translates to CASSVEPSNTGELFF.

Turning to this clone: Different DNA sequences within this sample yield the same CDR3. V gene TRBV4-3 combines with J gene TRBJ1-3; no clear D gene. V was clipped by 0 bases and J by 0 bases, with 9 bases between them. The germline CDR1 and CDR2 sequences are LGHNA and YSLEER. The CDR3 is 16 residues long. CDR3 residues: CASSQDRTASGNTIYF. In nucleotides, the CDR3 is TGCGCCAGCAGCCAAGATCGAACAGCCTCTGGAAACACCATATATTTT.

The chain has TRBV28 and TRBJ2-7, with 9 bases matching TRBD1. Germline CDR1 is MDHEN and CDR2 is SYDVKM. The CDR3 sequence is 15 residues long. V was clipped by 5 bases and J by 3 bases; unmatched bases: 8. This CDR3 reads CASSPLPGQGYEQYF. The CDR3, as DNA: TGTGCCAGCAGTCCGCTCCCGGGACAGGGCTACGAGCAGTACTTC.

This clone has more than one count but fewer than ten. The CDR3 protein is CASSAQGNEQYF. The CDR3 coding sequence is TGCGCCAGCAGTGCACAGGGAAACGAGCAGTACTTC. The gene calls are TRBV10-2 and TRBJ2-7; D may be TRBD1 (6 bases). The CDR3 runs to 12 residues. V lost 4 bases and J 5 bases, leaving 9 bases between the germline ends. CDR1 is WSHSY, CDR2 SAAADI, per germline.